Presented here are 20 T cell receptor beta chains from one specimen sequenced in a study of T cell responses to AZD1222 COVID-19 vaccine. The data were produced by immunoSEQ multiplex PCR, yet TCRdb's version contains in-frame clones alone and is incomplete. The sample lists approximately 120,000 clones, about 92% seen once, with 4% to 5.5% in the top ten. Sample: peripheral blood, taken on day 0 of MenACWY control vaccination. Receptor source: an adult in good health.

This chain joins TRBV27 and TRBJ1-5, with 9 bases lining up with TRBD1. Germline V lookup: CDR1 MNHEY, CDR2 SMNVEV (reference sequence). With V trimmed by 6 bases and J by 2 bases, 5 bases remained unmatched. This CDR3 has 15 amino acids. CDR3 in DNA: TGTGCCAGCAGCCGACAGGGGGAGGGCAATCAGCCCCAGCATTTT. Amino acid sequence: CASSRQGEGNQPQHF.

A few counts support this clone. CDR3 in amino acids: CASSTQGLAGVGEQYF. The CDR3 nucleotides are TGTGCCAGCAGCACCCAAGGACTAGCGGGTGTAGGGGAGCAGTACTTC. The rearrangement joins TRBV9 to TRBJ2-7; 11 positions match TRBD2. The CDR3 runs 16 residues. In germline, CDR1 is SGDLS, CDR2 YYNGEE. Trimming cost V 4 bases and J 7 bases; bases outside gene matches: 13.

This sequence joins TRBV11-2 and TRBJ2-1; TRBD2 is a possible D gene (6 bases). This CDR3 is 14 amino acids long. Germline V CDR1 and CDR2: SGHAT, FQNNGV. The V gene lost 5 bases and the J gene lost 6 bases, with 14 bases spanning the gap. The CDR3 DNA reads TGTGCCAGCAGCCCGGGCGGGGCGGGCAATGAGCAGTTCTTC. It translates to CASSPGGAGNEQFF.

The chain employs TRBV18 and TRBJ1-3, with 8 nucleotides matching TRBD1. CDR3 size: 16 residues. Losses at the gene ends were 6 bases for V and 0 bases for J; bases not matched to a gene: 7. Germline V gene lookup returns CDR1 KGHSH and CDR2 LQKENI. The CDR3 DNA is TGTGCCAGCTCTCCGGACAGGGTCGGCTCTGGAAACACCATATATTTT. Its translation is CASSPDRVGSGNTIYF.

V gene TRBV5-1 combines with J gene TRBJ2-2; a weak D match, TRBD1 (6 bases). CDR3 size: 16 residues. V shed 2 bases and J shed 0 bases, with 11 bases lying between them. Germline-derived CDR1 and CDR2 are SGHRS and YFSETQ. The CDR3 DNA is TGCGCCAGCAGCTTTGCGACAGGACCGAACACCGGGGAGCTGTTTTTT. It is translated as CASSFATGPNTGELFF.

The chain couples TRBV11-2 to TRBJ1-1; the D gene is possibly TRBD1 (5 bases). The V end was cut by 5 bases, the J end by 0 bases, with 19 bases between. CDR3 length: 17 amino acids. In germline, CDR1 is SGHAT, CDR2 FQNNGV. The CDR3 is CASSQGSLPGMNTEAFF. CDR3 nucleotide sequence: TGTGCCAGCAGCCAGGGCTCTTTGCCAGGGATGAACACTGAAGCTTTCTTT.

The CDR3 reads CASSPGQGVGELFF. Here the CDR3 DNA reads TGTGCCAGCAGCCCGGGACAGGGTGTCGGGGAGCTGTTTTTT. This chain connects TRBV6-2 or TRBV6-3 to TRBJ2-2; 9 positions match TRBD1. Losses at the gene ends were 6 bases for V and 7 bases for J; bases not matched to a gene: 6. There are 14 residues in the CDR3. The V gene's germline CDR1 is MNHEY and CDR2 SVGEGT.

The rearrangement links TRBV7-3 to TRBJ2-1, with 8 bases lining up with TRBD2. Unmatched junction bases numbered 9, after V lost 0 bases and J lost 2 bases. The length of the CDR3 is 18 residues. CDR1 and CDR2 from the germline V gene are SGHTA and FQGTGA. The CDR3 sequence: CASSLTGGSGLAYNEQFF. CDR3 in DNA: TGTGCCAGCAGCTTAACTGGGGGATCGGGACTAGCCTACAATGAGCAGTTCTTC. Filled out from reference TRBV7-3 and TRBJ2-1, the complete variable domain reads GAGVSQTPSNKVTEKGKYVELRCDPISGHTALYWYRQSLGQGPEFLIYFQGTGAADDSGLPNDRFFAVRPEGSVSTLKIQRTERGDSAVYLCASSLTGGSGLAYNEQFFGPGTRLTVL.

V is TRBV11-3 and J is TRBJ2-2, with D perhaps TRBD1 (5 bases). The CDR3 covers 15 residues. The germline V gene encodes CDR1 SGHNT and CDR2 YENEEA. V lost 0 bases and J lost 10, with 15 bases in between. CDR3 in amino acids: CASSLDNRGGAELFF. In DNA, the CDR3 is TGTGCCAGCAGCTTAGATAATAGGGGTGGAGCGGAGCTGTTTTTT.

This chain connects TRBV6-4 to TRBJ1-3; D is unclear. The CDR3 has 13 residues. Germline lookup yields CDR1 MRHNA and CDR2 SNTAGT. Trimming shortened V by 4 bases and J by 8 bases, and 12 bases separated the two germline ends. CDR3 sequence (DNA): TGTGCCAGCAGTGCTCGACCCGGGGACACCATATATTTT. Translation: CASSARPGDTIYF.

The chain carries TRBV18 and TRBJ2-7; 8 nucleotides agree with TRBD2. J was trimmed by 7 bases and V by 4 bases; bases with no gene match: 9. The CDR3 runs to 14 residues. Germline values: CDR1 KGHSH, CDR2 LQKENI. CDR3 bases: TGTGCCAGCTCACGCAGAGCGGGGGCGCAAGAGCAGTACTTC. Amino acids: CASSRRAGAQEQYF.

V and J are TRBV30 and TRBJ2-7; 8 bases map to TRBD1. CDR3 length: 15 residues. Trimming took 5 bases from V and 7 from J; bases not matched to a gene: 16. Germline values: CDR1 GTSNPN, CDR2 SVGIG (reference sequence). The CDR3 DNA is TGTGCCTGGCGGGACCCTCGGACAGGGAACCCAGAGCAGTACTTC. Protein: CAWRDPRTGNPEQYF.

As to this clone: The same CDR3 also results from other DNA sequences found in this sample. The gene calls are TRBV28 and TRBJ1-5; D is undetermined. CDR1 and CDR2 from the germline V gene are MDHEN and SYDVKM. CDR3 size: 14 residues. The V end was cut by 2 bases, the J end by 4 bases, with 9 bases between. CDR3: CASSLMGGNQPQHF. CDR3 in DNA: TGTGCCAGCAGTTTAATGGGAGGAAATCAGCCCCAGCATTTT.

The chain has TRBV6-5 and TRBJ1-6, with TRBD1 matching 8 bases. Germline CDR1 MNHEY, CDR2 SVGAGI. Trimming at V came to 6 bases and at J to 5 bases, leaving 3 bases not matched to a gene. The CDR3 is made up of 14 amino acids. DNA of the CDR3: TGTGCCAGCAGAAAACAGGGGGATAATTCACCCCTCCACTTT. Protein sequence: CASRKQGDNSPLHF.

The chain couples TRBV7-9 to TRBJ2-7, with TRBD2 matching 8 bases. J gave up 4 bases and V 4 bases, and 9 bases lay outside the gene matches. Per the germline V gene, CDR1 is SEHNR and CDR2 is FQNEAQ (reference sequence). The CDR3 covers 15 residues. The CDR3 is CASSSPGRGTYEQYF. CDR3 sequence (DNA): TGTGCCAGCAGCTCACCCGGGAGGGGTACGTACGAGCAGTACTTC.

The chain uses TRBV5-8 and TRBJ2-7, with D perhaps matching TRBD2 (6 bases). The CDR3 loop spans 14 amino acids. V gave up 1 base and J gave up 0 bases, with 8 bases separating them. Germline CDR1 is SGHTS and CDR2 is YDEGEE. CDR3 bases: TGTGCCAGCAGCTTGCTCGGGAGCTCCTACGAGCAGTACGTC. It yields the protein CASSLLGSSYEQYV.

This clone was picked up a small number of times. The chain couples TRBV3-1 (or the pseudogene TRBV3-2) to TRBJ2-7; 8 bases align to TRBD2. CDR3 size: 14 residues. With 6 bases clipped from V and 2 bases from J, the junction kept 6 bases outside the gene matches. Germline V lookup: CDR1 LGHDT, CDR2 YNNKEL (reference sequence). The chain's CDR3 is CASSRASGPYEQYV. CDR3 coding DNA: TGTGCCAGCAGTAGGGCTAGCGGGCCCTACGAGCAGTACGTC.

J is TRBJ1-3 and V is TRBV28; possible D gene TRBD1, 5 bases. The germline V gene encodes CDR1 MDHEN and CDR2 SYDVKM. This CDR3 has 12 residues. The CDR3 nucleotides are TGTGCGACCAGGGCCAGCGGAAACACCATATATTTT. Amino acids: CATRASGNTIYF.

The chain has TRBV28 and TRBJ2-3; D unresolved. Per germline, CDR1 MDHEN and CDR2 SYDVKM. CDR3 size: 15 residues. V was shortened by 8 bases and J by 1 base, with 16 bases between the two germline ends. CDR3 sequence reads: CASSENKPRTDTQYF. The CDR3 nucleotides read TGTGCCAGCTCCGAGAACAAACCCCGCACAGATACGCAGTATTTT.

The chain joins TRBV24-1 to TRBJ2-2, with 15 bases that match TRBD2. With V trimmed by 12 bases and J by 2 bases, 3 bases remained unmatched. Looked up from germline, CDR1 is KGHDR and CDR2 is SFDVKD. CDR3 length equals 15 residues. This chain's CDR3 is CAVGLAGGNTGELFF. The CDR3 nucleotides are TGTGCCGTGGGACTAGCGGGAGGCAACACCGGGGAGCTGTTTTTT.